What follows describes a single TCR beta chain. Its antigen is unknown. The sample comes from a study of cytotoxic CD8 clonotypes in ibrutinib-treated CLL. General observations from the study: In sustained-remission versus progressing patients, sampling times differed.

Sequencing was performed with immunoSEQ multiplex PCR; in TCRdb, only in-frame clones are kept and a portion is missing. This sample carries tens of thousands of clones, roughly two thirds of them seen once, and the ten largest clones take roughly 5.7%. This CDR3 region has 15 residues. Germline lookup yields CDR1 GTSNPN and CDR2 SVGIG (reference sequence). The V and J ends lost 5 bases and 1 base respectively, with 17 bases between them. This TCR came from a human donor with chronic lymphocytic leukemia. This chain joins TRBV30 and TRBJ2-5; tentative D call: TRBD1 (6 bases). The input for sequencing was PBMCs, taken after 12 months of ibrutinib treatment. This CDR3 reads CAWARRAGAQETQYF. The CDR3 bases are TGTGCCTGGGCCCGACGGGCAGGGGCCCAAGAGACCCAGTACTTC.